The rows below give T cell receptor beta chains drawn from one sample of a study of T cells in Graves' hyperthyroidism and ophthalmopathy. TCRdb analysed the multiplex PCR reads with MiXCR anew, one entry per CDR3 protein. The table shows about 400,000 distinct CDR3 sequences, with under 15% occurring only once. The material sequenced was blood. The origin of the receptors is a woman aged 25 to 39 with Graves' hyperthyroidism. Each CDR3 is given with its conserved first and last residue. The D gene is left open where the match is weak. Clone size is stated in some rows and not others, as once, few, many or a class when expanded.

D gene: NA
clone size: many
J gene: TRBJ2-1
V gene: TRBV30
CDR3 DNA: TGTGCCTGGAGTGATGGGGGTAGGCCGTTCTTC
CDR3 protein: CAWSDGGRPFF

D gene: TRBD2
clone size: once
J gene: TRBJ2-7
V gene: TRBV24-1
CDR3 DNA: TGTTCCACCAGTGATTGGTCTAGCGGACGCTACGAGCAGTACTTC
CDR3 protein: CSTSDWSSGRYEQYF

D gene: TRBD1
clone size: NA
J gene: TRBJ2-3
V gene: TRBV5-5
CDR3 DNA: TGTGCCAGCAGCGCACACGGACAGGGGGCTCCAGATACGCAGTATTTT
CDR3 protein: CASSAHGQGAPDTQYF

D gene: TRBD2
clone size: few
J gene: TRBJ2-1
V gene: TRBV6-5
CDR3 DNA: TGTGCCAGCAGTTACTCTCCGGGACTAGCGGGAGATAGGGAGCAGTTCTTC
CDR3 protein: CASSYSPGLAGDREQFF

D gene: NA
clone size: many
J gene: TRBJ2-1
V gene: TRBV24-1
CDR3 DNA: TGTGCCACCAGTGATCCCAGGGGGGACAGTCCATTGTTTGAGCAGTTCTTC
CDR3 protein: CATSDPRGDSPLFEQFF

D gene: NA
clone size: few
J gene: TRBJ1-1
V gene: TRBV20-1
CDR3 DNA: TGCAGTGCTAATACAGTAAACACTGAAGCTTTCTTT
CDR3 protein: CSANTVNTEAFF

D gene: TRBD2
clone size: few
J gene: TRBJ2-5
V gene: TRBV5-1
CDR3 DNA: TGCGCCAGCGGGACTAGCGGGGGAGAGGCCCAGTACTTC
CDR3 protein: CASGTSGGEAQYF

D gene: TRBD1
clone size: NA
J gene: TRBJ1-2
V gene: TRBV11-2
CDR3 DNA: TGTGCCAGCAGCTTAGGGAGGGACAGGGGGCGTATCGGCCATGGCTACACCTTC
CDR3 protein: CASSLGRDRGRIGHGYTF

D gene: NA
clone size: NA
J gene: TRBJ2-2
V gene: TRBV4-2
CDR3 DNA: TGTGCCAGCAGCCCACTAGCCGTACGAGGCGGGGAGCTGTTTTTT
CDR3 protein: CASSPLAVRGGELFF

D gene: NA
clone size: NA
J gene: TRBJ2-5
V gene: TRBV19
CDR3 DNA: TGTGCCAGTAGTTGGGCCCCGGGGCAAGAGACCCAGTACTTC
CDR3 protein: CASSWAPGQETQYF

D gene: NA
clone size: NA
J gene: TRBJ2-6
V gene: TRBV27
CDR3 DNA: TGTGTCAGCAGTTTATTCCTGGGATCCCTCTCTGGGACCAACGTCCTGACTTTC
CDR3 protein: CVSSLFLGSLSGTNVLTF

D gene: TRBD2
clone size: NA
J gene: TRBJ2-7
V gene: TRBV20-1
CDR3 DNA: TGCAGTGCTAACGACGGACTAGCGGGAGGGAGTGAGCAGTACTTC
CDR3 protein: CSANDGLAGGSEQYF

D gene: NA
clone size: NA
J gene: TRBJ1-3
V gene: TRBV7-2
CDR3 DNA: TGTGCCAGCAGCTTAGTGGCCGGAAACACCATATATTTT
CDR3 protein: CASSLVAGNTIYF

D gene: TRBD1
clone size: NA
J gene: TRBJ1-3
V gene: TRBV9
CDR3 DNA: TGTGCCAGCAGCGGGTCCGGGACAGGCAATGGAAACACCATATATTTT
CDR3 protein: CASSGSGTGNGNTIYF

D gene: NA
clone size: many
J gene: TRBJ2-3
V gene: TRBV2
CDR3 DNA: TGTGCCAGCAGTGACTTGCGGACCACAGATACGCAGTATTTT
CDR3 protein: CASSDLRTTDTQYF

D gene: NA
clone size: NA
J gene: TRBJ2-1
V gene: TRBV3-1
CDR3 DNA: TGTGCCAGCAGCCAATCCGATCCGGGTGAGCAGTTCTTC
CDR3 protein: CASSQSDPGEQFF

D gene: NA
clone size: NA
J gene: TRBJ2-3
V gene: TRBV29-1
CDR3 DNA: TGCAGCGTTGAAGATAAAGGGGGAGCCGCTACGCAGTATTTT
CDR3 protein: CSVEDKGGAATQYF

D gene: TRBD1
clone size: few
J gene: TRBJ1-1
V gene: TRBV27
CDR3 DNA: TGTGCCAGCAGTTTGACCAGGGGGACGAACACTGAAGCTTTCTTT
CDR3 protein: CASSLTRGTNTEAFF

D gene: NA
clone size: many
J gene: TRBJ2-7
V gene: TRBV18
CDR3 DNA: TGTGCCAGCTCACCCAAGGGGGGAAGTAAGTACGAGCAGTACTTC
CDR3 protein: CASSPKGGSKYEQYF

D gene: NA
clone size: many
J gene: TRBJ1-1
V gene: TRBV28
CDR3 DNA: TGTGCCAGCAGTTCCTTAGGACAGATGAACACTGAAGCTTTCTTT
CDR3 protein: CASSSLGQMNTEAFF

D gene: NA
clone size: NA
J gene: TRBJ1-3
V gene: TRBV20-1
CDR3 DNA: TGCAGTGCTAGAGATGGGAGGGCTACCTCTGGAAACACCATATATTTT
CDR3 protein: CSARDGRATSGNTIYF

D gene: TRBD2
clone size: many
J gene: TRBJ2-2
V gene: TRBV6-1
CDR3 DNA: TGTGCCAGCAAGGGAGTTAGCGGGAGGGCCGGGGCCAACACCGGGGAGCTGTTTTTT
CDR3 protein: CASKGVSGRAGANTGELFF

D gene: NA
clone size: many
J gene: TRBJ2-1
V gene: TRBV7-8
CDR3 DNA: TGTGCCAGCAGCAACGGACCAGGATACAACAATGAGCAGTTCTTC
CDR3 protein: CASSNGPGYNNEQFF

D gene: NA
clone size: many
J gene: TRBJ1-2
V gene: TRBV12-3/TRBV12-4
CDR3 DNA: TGTGCCAGCAGCCAATCTGTGGGGACCTATGGCTACACCTTC
CDR3 protein: CASSQSVGTYGYTF

D gene: TRBD2
clone size: few
J gene: TRBJ2-1
V gene: TRBV6-1
CDR3 DNA: TGTGCCAGCACCCGGCTAGCGGGAGGGACGCATGAGCAGTTCTTC
CDR3 protein: CASTRLAGGTHEQFF

D gene: TRBD1
clone size: many
J gene: TRBJ2-2
V gene: TRBV11-2
CDR3 DNA: TGTGCCAGCAGCTTGGACAGGCGAAACACCGGGGAGCTGTTTTTT
CDR3 protein: CASSLDRRNTGELFF

D gene: TRBD1
clone size: many
J gene: TRBJ2-1
V gene: TRBV18
CDR3 DNA: TGTGCCAGCTCACCGTGGGACAGGCTTGTCTGGGCTTACAATGAGCAGTTCTTC
CDR3 protein: CASSPWDRLVWAYNEQFF

D gene: TRBD2
clone size: few
J gene: TRBJ2-7
V gene: TRBV20-1
CDR3 DNA: TGCAGTGCTACGTCCGGGGGGGGAGGGGACTACGAGCAGTACTTC
CDR3 protein: CSATSGGGGDYEQYF

D gene: TRBD2
clone size: many
J gene: TRBJ2-7
V gene: TRBV20-1
CDR3 DNA: TGCAGTGCTAGTGTCTCGGCGGCGGGAGGGCCCGCCGAGCAGTACTTC
CDR3 protein: CSASVSAAGGPAEQYF

D gene: NA
clone size: once
J gene: TRBJ2-1
V gene: TRBV19
CDR3 DNA: TGTGCCAGTAGTCGGGACGGACAAGCTTCCTACAATGAGCAGTTCTTC
CDR3 protein: CASSRDGQASYNEQFF

D gene: TRBD1
clone size: many
J gene: TRBJ1-1
V gene: TRBV6-1
CDR3 DNA: TGTGCCAGCAGGGAACAGGGGGACACTGAAGCTTTCTTT
CDR3 protein: CASREQGDTEAFF

D gene: NA
clone size: few
J gene: TRBJ2-7
V gene: TRBV7-2
CDR3 DNA: TGTGCCAGCAGCTCGGCTTTCTACGAGCAGTACTTC
CDR3 protein: CASSSAFYEQYF

D gene: NA
clone size: many
J gene: TRBJ2-1
V gene: TRBV6-1
CDR3 DNA: TGTGCCAGCAGGACTCCGGGAACAGGGTTTAATGAGCAGTTCTTC
CDR3 protein: CASRTPGTGFNEQFF

D gene: NA
clone size: few
J gene: TRBJ2-2
V gene: TRBV11-2
CDR3 DNA: TGTGCCAGCAGCTTAGAGCCATCGAACACCGGGGAGCTGTTTTTT
CDR3 protein: CASSLEPSNTGELFF

D gene: TRBD2
clone size: few
J gene: TRBJ2-5
V gene: TRBV7-2
CDR3 DNA: TGTGCCAGCAGCTCATATCTAGCGGGCCAAGAGACCCAGTACTTC
CDR3 protein: CASSSYLAGQETQYF

D gene: NA
clone size: many
J gene: TRBJ2-5
V gene: TRBV27
CDR3 DNA: TGTGCCAGCAGTTTATCGGGGACGGCCCAAGAGACCCAGTACTTC
CDR3 protein: CASSLSGTAQETQYF

D gene: NA
clone size: many
J gene: TRBJ2-3
V gene: TRBV6-1
CDR3 DNA: TGTGCCGAAAAATACGACCCAGGAACTAGTTTCACAGATACGCAGTATTTT
CDR3 protein: CAEKYDPGTSFTDTQYF

D gene: NA
clone size: few
J gene: TRBJ2-7
V gene: TRBV19
CDR3 DNA: TGTGCCAGTAGTATTAAGGCGGACAGCTCCTACGAGCAGTACTTC
CDR3 protein: CASSIKADSSYEQYF

D gene: TRBD1
clone size: NA
J gene: TRBJ1-5
V gene: TRBV6-1
CDR3 DNA: TGTGCCAGCAGGGGACAGGACAATCAGCCCCAGCATTTT
CDR3 protein: CASRGQDNQPQHF

D gene: NA
clone size: few
J gene: TRBJ1-5
V gene: TRBV6-5
CDR3 DNA: TGTGCCAGCAGTTACTCGAGTAGGGGCAGGTTTAGCAATCAGCCCCAGCATTTT
CDR3 protein: CASSYSSRGRFSNQPQHF

D gene: NA
clone size: NA
J gene: TRBJ2-1
V gene: TRBV6-1
CDR3 DNA: TGTGCCAGCAGTGAAGGGTTGGGGGCTTGGCGCTTCTTC
CDR3 protein: CASSEGLGAWRFF

D gene: NA
clone size: few
J gene: TRBJ1-4
V gene: TRBV18
CDR3 DNA: TGTGCCAGCTCACCTATCCGGGACAAGAATGAAAAACTGTTTTTT
CDR3 protein: CASSPIRDKNEKLFF

D gene: TRBD2
clone size: NA
J gene: TRBJ2-7
V gene: TRBV20-1
CDR3 DNA: TGCAGTGCGATTCCGGGACTAGCGGGAGTGGCCTACGAGCAGTACTTC
CDR3 protein: CSAIPGLAGVAYEQYF

D gene: TRBD2
clone size: many
J gene: TRBJ2-5
V gene: TRBV11-2
CDR3 DNA: TGTGCCAGCAGCTTAGAATTCGCCGGGAGGGAACAAGAGACCCAGTACTTC
CDR3 protein: CASSLEFAGREQETQYF

D gene: NA
clone size: NA
J gene: TRBJ1-2
V gene: TRBV5-1
CDR3 DNA: TGCGCCAGCAGCTTGGACAGCCCTAACTATGGCTACACCTTC
CDR3 protein: CASSLDSPNYGYTF

D gene: NA
clone size: many
J gene: TRBJ1-1
V gene: TRBV5-6
CDR3 DNA: TGTGCCAGCAGCTTGATGACGGAAATGAACACTGAAGCTTTCTTT
CDR3 protein: CASSLMTEMNTEAFF

D gene: TRBD1
clone size: NA
J gene: TRBJ2-7
V gene: TRBV4-1
CDR3 DNA: TGCGCCAGCAGCCACCACAGGGGAGATATTGATTACGAGCAGTACTTC
CDR3 protein: CASSHHRGDIDYEQYF

D gene: TRBD2
clone size: many
J gene: TRBJ2-5
V gene: TRBV7-2
CDR3 DNA: TGTGCCAGCAGCCGGACGGGACTAGCTTTGCAGACCCAGTACTTC
CDR3 protein: CASSRTGLALQTQYF

D gene: NA
clone size: few
J gene: TRBJ1-5
V gene: TRBV6-1
CDR3 DNA: TGTGCCAGCATTTCCAGGGGAGACAGCCAGCCCCAGCATTTT
CDR3 protein: CASISRGDSQPQHF

D gene: NA
clone size: NA
J gene: TRBJ1-1
V gene: TRBV30
CDR3 DNA: TGTGCCTGGAGTGTTCGCAGCACTGAAGCTTTCTTT
CDR3 protein: CAWSVRSTEAFF

D gene: TRBD1
clone size: NA
J gene: TRBJ1-4
V gene: TRBV10-3
CDR3 DNA: TGTGCCATCAGTGGGCCGGGACAGGGTAGTTCTCTCAGTGAAAAACTGTTTTTT
CDR3 protein: CAISGPGQGSSLSEKLFF

D gene: TRBD2
clone size: many
J gene: TRBJ2-1
V gene: TRBV3-1
CDR3 DNA: TGTGCCAGCAGCCAAGAGACTAGCGGATACAATGAGCAGTTCTTC
CDR3 protein: CASSQETSGYNEQFF

D gene: NA
clone size: NA
J gene: TRBJ1-4
V gene: TRBV12-3/TRBV12-4
CDR3 DNA: TGTGCCGACAGAAGACAGGTTGCAACTAATGAAAAACTGTTTTTT
CDR3 protein: CADRRQVATNEKLFF

D gene: TRBD2
clone size: many
J gene: TRBJ2-1
V gene: TRBV5-1
CDR3 DNA: TGTGCCAGCAGCTTAGAAGCGGGGAGCTACAATGAGCAGTTCTTC
CDR3 protein: CASSLEAGSYNEQFF

D gene: NA
clone size: NA
J gene: TRBJ1-1
V gene: TRBV28
CDR3 DNA: TGTGCCAGCAGTTCGCTACGGGACAAGAACACTGAAGCTTTCTTT
CDR3 protein: CASSSLRDKNTEAFF

D gene: NA
clone size: NA
J gene: TRBJ2-7
V gene: TRBV27
CDR3 DNA: TGTGCCAGCAGTTTATCGAAGGGGACGGGCTACGAGCAGTACTTC
CDR3 protein: CASSLSKGTGYEQYF

D gene: NA
clone size: NA
J gene: TRBJ1-1
V gene: TRBV24-1
CDR3 DNA: TGTGCCACCAGTGATAAGCTAGGAGTCCCCACTGAAGCTTTCTTT
CDR3 protein: CATSDKLGVPTEAFF

D gene: NA
clone size: few
J gene: TRBJ2-1
V gene: TRBV6-1
CDR3 DNA: TGTGCCAGCAGTTGGACCAATGTACAGGCCTACAATGAGCAGTTCTTC
CDR3 protein: CASSWTNVQAYNEQFF

D gene: NA
clone size: few
J gene: TRBJ2-7
V gene: TRBV5-5
CDR3 DNA: TGTGCCAGCAGCTATAAGGCGGAGGCTTACGAGCAGTACTTC
CDR3 protein: CASSYKAEAYEQYF